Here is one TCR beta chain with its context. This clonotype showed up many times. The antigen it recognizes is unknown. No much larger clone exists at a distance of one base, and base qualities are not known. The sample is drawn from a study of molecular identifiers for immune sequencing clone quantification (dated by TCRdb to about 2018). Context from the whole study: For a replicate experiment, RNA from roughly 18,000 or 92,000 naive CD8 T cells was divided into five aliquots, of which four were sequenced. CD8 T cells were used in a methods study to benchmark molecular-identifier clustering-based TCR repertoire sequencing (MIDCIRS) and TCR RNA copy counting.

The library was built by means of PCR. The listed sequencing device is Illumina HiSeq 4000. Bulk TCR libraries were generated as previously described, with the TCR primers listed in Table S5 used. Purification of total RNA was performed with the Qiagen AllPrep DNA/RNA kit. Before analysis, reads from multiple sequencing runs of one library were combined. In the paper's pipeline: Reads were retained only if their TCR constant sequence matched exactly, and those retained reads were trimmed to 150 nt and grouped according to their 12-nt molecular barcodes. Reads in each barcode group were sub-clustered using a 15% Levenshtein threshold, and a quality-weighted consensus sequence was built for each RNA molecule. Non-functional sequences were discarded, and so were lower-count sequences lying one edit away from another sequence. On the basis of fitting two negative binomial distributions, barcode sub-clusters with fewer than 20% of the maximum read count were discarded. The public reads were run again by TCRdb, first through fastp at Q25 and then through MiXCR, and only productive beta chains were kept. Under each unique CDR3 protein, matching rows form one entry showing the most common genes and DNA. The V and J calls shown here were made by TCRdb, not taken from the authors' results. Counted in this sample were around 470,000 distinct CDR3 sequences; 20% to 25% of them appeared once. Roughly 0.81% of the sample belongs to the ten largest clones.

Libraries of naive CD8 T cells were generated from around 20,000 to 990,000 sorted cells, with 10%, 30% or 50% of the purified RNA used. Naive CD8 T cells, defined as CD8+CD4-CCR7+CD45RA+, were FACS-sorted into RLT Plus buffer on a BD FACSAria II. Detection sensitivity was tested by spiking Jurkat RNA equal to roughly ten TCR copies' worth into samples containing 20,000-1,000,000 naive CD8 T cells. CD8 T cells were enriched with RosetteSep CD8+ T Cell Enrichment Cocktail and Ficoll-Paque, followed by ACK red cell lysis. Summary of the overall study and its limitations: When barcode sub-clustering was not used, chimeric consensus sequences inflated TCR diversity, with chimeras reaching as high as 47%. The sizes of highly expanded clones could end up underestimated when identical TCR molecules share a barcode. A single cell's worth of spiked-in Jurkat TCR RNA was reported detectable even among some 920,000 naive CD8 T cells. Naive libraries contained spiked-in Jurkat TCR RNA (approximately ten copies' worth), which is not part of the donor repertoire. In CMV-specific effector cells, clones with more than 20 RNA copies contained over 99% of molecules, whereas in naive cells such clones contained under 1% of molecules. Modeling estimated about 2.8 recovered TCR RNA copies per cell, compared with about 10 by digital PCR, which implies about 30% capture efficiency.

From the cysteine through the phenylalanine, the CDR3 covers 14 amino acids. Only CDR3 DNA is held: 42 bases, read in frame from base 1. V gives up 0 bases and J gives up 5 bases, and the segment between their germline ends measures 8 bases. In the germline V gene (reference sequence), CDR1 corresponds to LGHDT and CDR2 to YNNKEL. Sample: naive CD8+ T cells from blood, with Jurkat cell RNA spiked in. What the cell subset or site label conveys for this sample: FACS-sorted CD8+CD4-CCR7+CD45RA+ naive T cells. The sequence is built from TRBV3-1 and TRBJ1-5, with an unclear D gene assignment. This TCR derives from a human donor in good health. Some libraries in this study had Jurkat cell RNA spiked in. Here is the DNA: TGTGCCAGCAGCCAAGATCTCGGGTATCAGCCCCAGCATTTT. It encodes CASSQDLGYQPQHF.